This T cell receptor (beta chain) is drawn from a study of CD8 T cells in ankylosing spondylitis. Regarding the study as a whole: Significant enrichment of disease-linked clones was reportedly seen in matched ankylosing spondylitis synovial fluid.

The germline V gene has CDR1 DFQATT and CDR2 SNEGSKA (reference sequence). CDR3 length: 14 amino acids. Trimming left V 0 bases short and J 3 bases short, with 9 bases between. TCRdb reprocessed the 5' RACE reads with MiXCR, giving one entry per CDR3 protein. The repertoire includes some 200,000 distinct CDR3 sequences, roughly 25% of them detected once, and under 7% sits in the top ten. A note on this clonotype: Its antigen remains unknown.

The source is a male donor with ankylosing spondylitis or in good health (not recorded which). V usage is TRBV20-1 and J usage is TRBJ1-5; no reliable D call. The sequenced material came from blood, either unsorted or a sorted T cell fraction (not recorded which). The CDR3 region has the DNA TGCAGTGCTAGAGAGGAAAGAGACAATCAGCCCCAGCATTTT. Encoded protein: CSAREERDNQPQHF.